One T cell receptor beta chain is described in this entry. Antigen specificity is unknown. Only in-frame clones appear in the TCRdb table, and some are missing; sequencing was by immunoSEQ multiplex PCR. Counted here are roughly 2 million clones, approximately 95% occurring once; the ten biggest clones make up roughly 0.13%. The sample is drawn from a study of shared clonotypes between healthy human individuals. Study at large: Three plates each covered CD4 naive and memory; CD8 naive two, CD8 memory one. General study findings and limits: The donor pool, a small one, limited the genetic and exposure-history diversity represented. Rarefaction demonstrated incomplete sorted-subset sequencing despite large depth.

CDR3 length: 15 amino acids. J was trimmed by 3 bases and V by 2 bases; bases with no gene match: 3. Germline V gives CDR1 KGHSH, CDR2 LQKENI. Sequencing was carried out using naive CD4+ T cells sorted from blood. Subset: CD45RA+ positively selected. The chain has TRBV18 and TRBJ2-5; the match to TRBD2 covers 10 bases. The source is a young man in good health. The CDR3 DNA reads TGTGCCAGCTCACCAACTAGCGGGGTTAAAGAGACCCAGTACTTC. It yields the protein CASSPTSGVKETQYF.